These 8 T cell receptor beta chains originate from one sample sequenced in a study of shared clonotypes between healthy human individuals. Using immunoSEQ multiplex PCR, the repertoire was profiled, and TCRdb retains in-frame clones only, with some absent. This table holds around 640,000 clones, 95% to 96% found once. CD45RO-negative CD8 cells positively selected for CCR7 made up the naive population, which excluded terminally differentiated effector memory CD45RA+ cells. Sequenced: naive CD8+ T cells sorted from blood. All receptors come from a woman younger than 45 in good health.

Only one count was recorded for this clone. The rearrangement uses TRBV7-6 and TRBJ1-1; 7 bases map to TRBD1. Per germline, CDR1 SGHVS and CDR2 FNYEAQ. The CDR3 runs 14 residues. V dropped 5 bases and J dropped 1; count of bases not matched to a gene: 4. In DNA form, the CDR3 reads TGTGCCAGCAGCGGGGGACAGCCGAACACTGAAGCTTTCTTT. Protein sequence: CASSGGQPNTEAFF.

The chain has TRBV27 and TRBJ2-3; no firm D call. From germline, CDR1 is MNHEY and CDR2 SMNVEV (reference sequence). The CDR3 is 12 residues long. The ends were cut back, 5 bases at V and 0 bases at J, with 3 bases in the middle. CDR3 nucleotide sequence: TGTGCCAGCAGTCGTAGCACAGATACGCAGTATTTT. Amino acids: CASSRSTDTQYF.

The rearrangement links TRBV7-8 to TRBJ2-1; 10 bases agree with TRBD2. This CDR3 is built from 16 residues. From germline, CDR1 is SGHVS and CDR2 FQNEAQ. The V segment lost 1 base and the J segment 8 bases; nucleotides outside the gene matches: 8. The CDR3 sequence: CASSLERASGSHEQFF. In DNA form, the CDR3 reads TGTGCCAGCAGCTTAGAGAGGGCTAGCGGGAGTCATGAGCAGTTCTTC.

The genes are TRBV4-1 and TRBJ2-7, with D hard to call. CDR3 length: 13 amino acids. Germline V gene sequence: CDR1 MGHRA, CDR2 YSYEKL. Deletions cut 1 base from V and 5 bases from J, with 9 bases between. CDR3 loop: CASSQVWGHEQYF. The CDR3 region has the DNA TGCGCCAGCAGCCAAGTGTGGGGTCACGAGCAGTACTTC.

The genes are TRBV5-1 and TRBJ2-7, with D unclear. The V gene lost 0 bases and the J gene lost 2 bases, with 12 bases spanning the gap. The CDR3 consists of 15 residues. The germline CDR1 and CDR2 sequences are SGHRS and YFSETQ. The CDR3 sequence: CASSLANTNPYEQYF. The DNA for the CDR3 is TGCGCCAGCAGCTTGGCCAACACTAACCCCTACGAGCAGTACTTC.

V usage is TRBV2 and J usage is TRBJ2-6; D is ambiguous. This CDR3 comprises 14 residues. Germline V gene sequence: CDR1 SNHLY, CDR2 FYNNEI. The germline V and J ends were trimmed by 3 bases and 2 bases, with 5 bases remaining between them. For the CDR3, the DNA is TGTGCCAGCAGTGATTACACTGGGGCCAACGTCCTGACTTTC. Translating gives CASSDYTGANVLTF.

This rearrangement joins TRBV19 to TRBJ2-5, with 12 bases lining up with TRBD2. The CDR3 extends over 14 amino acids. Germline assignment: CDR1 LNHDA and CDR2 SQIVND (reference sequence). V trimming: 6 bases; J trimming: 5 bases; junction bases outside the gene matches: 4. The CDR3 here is CASSPTSGRETQYF. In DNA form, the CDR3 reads TGTGCCAGTAGCCCTACTAGCGGGAGGGAGACCCAGTACTTC.

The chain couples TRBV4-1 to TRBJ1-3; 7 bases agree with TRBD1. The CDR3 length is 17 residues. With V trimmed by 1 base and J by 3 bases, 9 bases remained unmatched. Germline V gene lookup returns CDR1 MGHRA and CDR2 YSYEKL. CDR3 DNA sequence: TGCGCCAGCAGCCAAGTTACAGGGGAGGCGGTTGGAAACACCATATATTTT. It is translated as CASSQVTGEAVGNTIYF.